The 15 T cell receptor beta chains below come from one sample, sequenced in a study of control samples from healthy donors and cancer patients. Assay: immunoSEQ multiplex PCR; the TCRdb copy retains only in-frame clones and omits some. The profile shows about 170,000 clones, roughly 91% of them singletons. Material for sequencing was blood. Receptors were obtained from a woman in her 30s in good health.

V gene TRBV9 combines with J gene TRBJ2-2, with D tentatively TRBD2 (5 bases). Trimming shortened V by 4 bases and J by 4 bases, and 11 bases separated the two germline ends. CDR1 is SGDLS, CDR2 YYNGEE, per germline. The CDR3 runs 14 residues. The CDR3 loop is CASSFRLSTGELFF. The CDR3 DNA sequence: TGTGCCAGCAGCTTCCGACTATCCACCGGGGAGCTGTTTTTT.

V is TRBV6-6 and J is TRBJ1-2; no clear D. V was shortened by 6 bases and J by 1 base, with 6 bases between the two germline ends. The CDR3 is 12 amino acids. The V gene's germline CDR1 is MNHNY and CDR2 SVGAGI (reference sequence). The chain's CDR3 is CASSGDNYGYTF. DNA for the CDR3: TGTGCCAGCAGCGGGGATAACTATGGCTACACCTTC.

The chain links TRBV6-2 or TRBV6-3 to TRBJ2-1; TRBD2 aligns across 12 bases. V lost 1 base to trimming and J lost 3 bases; unmatched junction nucleotides: 1. The germline gives CDR1 MNHEY, CDR2 SVGEGT. This CDR3 has 16 residues. The CDR3 DNA is TGTGCCAGCAGTTACTTACTAGCGGGAGGCTACAATGAGCAGTTCTTC. Its protein is CASSYLLAGGYNEQFF.

V and J are TRBV6-5 and TRBJ1-2; TRBD1 is a possible D gene (5 bases). Germline CDR1 is MNHEY and CDR2 is SVGAGI. The CDR3 is made up of 12 amino acids. Trimming left V 6 bases short and J 8 bases short, with 13 bases between. This chain's CDR3 is CASRGTWWGYTF. CDR3 coding DNA: TGTGCCAGCAGGGGGACGTGGTGGGGCTACACCTTC.

Regarding this clone: Other DNA variants within this sample encode the same CDR3. The rearrangement links TRBV2 to TRBJ1-6; 8 nucleotides agree with TRBD1. Germline lookup yields CDR1 SNHLY and CDR2 FYNNEI. CDR3 size: 13 residues. After removal of 6 bases from V and 7 bases from J, the junction contained 2 bases not matched to a gene. The CDR3 DNA reads as TGTGCCAGCAGACGACAGGGGAATTCACCCCTCCACTTT. This codes for CASRRQGNSPLHF.

The chain employs TRBV30 and TRBJ2-7; 7 bases fit TRBD2. CDR1 is GTSNPN, CDR2 SVGIG, per germline (reference sequence). This CDR3 comprises 14 residues. The junction had 5 bases not matched to a gene; V was cut back by 3 bases and J by 0 bases. The chain's CDR3 is CAWRVGGSSYEQYF. DNA for the CDR3: TGTGCCTGGAGGGTGGGAGGGAGCTCCTACGAGCAGTACTTC.

V is TRBV6-5 and J is TRBJ1-6; 7 bases align to TRBD1. This CDR3 comprises 14 residues. Germline lookup yields CDR1 MNHEY and CDR2 SVGAGI. The V segment lost 2 bases and the J segment 8 bases; nucleotides outside the gene matches: 3. The CDR3 region has the DNA TGTGCCAGCAGTTACGTCAGGGGGGATTCACCCCTCCACTTT. Translating it yields CASSYVRGDSPLHF.

The chain carries TRBV29-1 and TRBJ1-2, with a tentative D call TRBD1 (6 bases). Per germline, CDR1 SQVTM and CDR2 ANQGSEA. V was cut by 2 bases and J by 8 bases, with 9 bases left in between. The CDR3 contains 11 residues. CDR3 sequence: CSVESGAGYTF. CDR3 DNA sequence: TGCAGCGTTGAATCGGGGGCCGGCTACACCTTC.

The chain carries TRBV7-9 and TRBJ2-5; D may be TRBD1 (6 bases). V was pared by 1 base and J by 5 bases, with 14 bases between. The CDR3 totals 15 residues. Germline V CDR1 and CDR2: SEHNR, FQNEAQ (reference sequence). CDR3: CASSLGAGQGETQYF. For the CDR3, the DNA is TGTGCCAGCAGCTTAGGGGCAGGGCAGGGGGAGACCCAGTACTTC.

This clone was seen only once. The chain is built from TRBV25-1 and TRBJ2-7, with 9 bases lining up with TRBD2. The trim removed 10 bases at V and 6 bases at J, leaving 10 bases unmatched. Germline V lookup: CDR1 MGHDK, CDR2 SYGVNS. This CDR3 spans 13 amino acids. The CDR3 DNA is TGTGCCACCGTTAGCGGGAGTTCGGTCGAGCAGTACTTC. Protein product: CATVSGSSVEQYF.

The rearrangement uses TRBV27 and TRBJ1-1; D is uncertain. The V gene's germline CDR1 is MNHEY and CDR2 SMNVEV (reference sequence). Trimming took off 0 bases at V and 4 bases at J, with 6 bases between the two ends. This CDR3 region has 13 residues. The CDR3 DNA reads as TGTGCCAGCAGTTTATCGAAGGTCACTGAAGCTTTCTTT. It codes for CASSLSKVTEAFF.

The chain is built from TRBV11-2 and TRBJ2-1, with a weak D call TRBD2 (6 bases). Trimming pared 0 bases from V and 3 bases from J, leaving 12 bases between. CDR1 SGHAT and CDR2 FQNNGV come from the germline V gene. CDR3 length: 16 residues. The CDR3 loop is CASSLDMGGLYNEQFF. The CDR3 nucleotides read TGTGCCAGCAGCTTAGATATGGGGGGACTCTACAATGAGCAGTTCTTC. Together with reference TRBV11-2 and TRBJ2-1, the CDR3 gives the full variable domain: EAGVAQSPRYKIIEKRQSVAFWCNPISGHATLYWYQQILGQGPKLLIQFQNNGVVDDSQLPKDRFSAERLKGVDSTLKIQPAKLEDSAVYLCASSLDMGGLYNEQFFGPGTRLTVL.

V and J are TRBV27 and TRBJ1-2; TRBD1 aligns across 7 bases. This CDR3 is 13 amino acids long. V was clipped by 6 bases and J by 3 bases; unmatched bases: 4. Germline lookup yields CDR1 MNHEY and CDR2 SMNVEV (reference sequence). DNA for the CDR3: TGTGCCAGCAGCATAGGGGGCGACTATGGCTACACCTTC. It yields the protein CASSIGGDYGYTF.

The rearrangement uses TRBV15 and TRBJ1-1; 9 nucleotides line up with TRBD1. CDR3 length: 15 residues. The germline gives CDR1 LNHNV, CDR2 YYDKDF (reference sequence). The trim removed 1 base at V and 1 base at J, leaving 1 base unmatched. CDR3 residues: CATSRGGQGNTEAFF. The CDR3 DNA is TGTGCCACCAGCAGAGGGGGACAGGGGAACACTGAAGCTTTCTTT.

This clone was seen once. The genes are TRBV7-8 and TRBJ1-1; no definite D call. The germline CDR1 and CDR2 sequences are SGHVS and FQNEAQ. With 3 bases removed from V and 6 bases from J, the gap between germline ends came to 17 bases. The CDR3 spans 15 residues. CDR3 nucleotides: TGTGCCAGCAGCTTTATCACAGTAGGTAGCTCTGAAGCTTTCTTT. Its protein is CASSFITVGSSEAFF.